This passage covers 24 T cell receptor beta chains from one sample sequenced in a study of cytomegalovirus exposure and HLA in healthy donors. The PCR ran on 60 Vbeta and 13 Jbeta primers. Generated by immunoSEQ multiplex PCR, the TCRdb table keeps only in-frame clones and is missing some. The sample holds some 120,000 clones, about four fifths seen once. Input material: PBMCs. These receptors were collected from a man aged 25-45 years in good health and CMV-seronegative.

Only a few counts were recorded for this clone. CDR3 coding DNA: TGTGCCTGGAACTATCCAGGGGGAGGAAACACCATATATTTT. Residues: CAWNYPGGGNTIYF. This rearrangement joins TRBV30 to TRBJ1-3; 7 bases line up with TRBD1. The V gene end was trimmed by 4 bases and the J gene end by 4 bases; junction bases not matched to a gene: 7. CDR1 GTSNPN and CDR2 SVGIG come from the germline V gene (reference sequence). This CDR3 is 14 amino acids long.

The J gene is TRBJ2-5, the V gene TRBV2, with 14 bases fitting TRBD2. Per the germline V gene, CDR1 is SNHLY and CDR2 is FYNNEI. The J segment lost 4 bases and the V segment lost 4 bases, leaving 5 bases of the junction unmatched. The CDR3 is made up of 16 amino acids. The DNA of the CDR3 is TGTGCCAGCAGTGGACTAGCGGGGGGGAGAGGAGAGACCCAGTACTTC. Protein: CASSGLAGGRGETQYF.

The chain couples TRBV5-4 to TRBJ2-7; TRBD2 matches at 12 bases. Germline V gives CDR1 SGHNT, CDR2 YYREEE (reference sequence). The CDR3 covers 17 residues. V lost 1 base, J lost 6 bases, and 11 bases stayed unmatched. The CDR3 region is CASSLSLAGGQRSEQYF. The CDR3 DNA follows: TGTGCCAGCAGCTTGAGCCTAGCGGGAGGGCAACGGAGCGAGCAGTACTTC.

The J gene is TRBJ1-1, the V gene TRBV23-1; 7 bases match TRBD1. TRBV23-1 is an ORF, and what it does is uncertain. This CDR3 spans 22 amino acids. V was clipped by 0 bases and J by 0 bases; unmatched bases: 22. CDR3: CASSQSALGRGAGRVMNTEAFF. DNA for the CDR3: TGCGCCAGCAGTCAATCGGCCCTCGGCAGGGGGGCCGGGCGAGTAATGAACACTGAAGCTTTCTTT.

This clone has just one count. A read error may account for a junction end that differs from germline. The sample has other DNA sequences that encode this CDR3 too. The chain is built from TRBV25-1 and TRBJ1-1; D is perhaps TRBD1 (5 bases). The CDR3 runs to 17 residues. Germline V gene data show CDR1 as MGHDK and CDR2 as SYGVNS. CDR3 sequence (DNA): TGTGCCAGCAGTGAAGGGGGGGGACTCGGGTTGAACACTGAAGCCTTCTTT. This codes for CASSEGGGLGLNTEAFF.

The chain joins TRBV6-5 to TRBJ2-1; D unresolved. The V gene's germline CDR1 is MNHEY and CDR2 SVGAGI. V was trimmed by 6 bases and J by 7 bases, leaving 13 bases between them. The CDR3 sequence is 13 residues long. The CDR3 is CASRPELLNEQFF. Written as DNA, the CDR3 is TGTGCCAGCAGGCCGGAGCTCCTGAATGAGCAGTTCTTC.

V and J are TRBV6-5 and TRBJ1-2; D remains ambiguous. Germline-derived CDR1 and CDR2 are MNHEY and SVGAGI. This CDR3 is built from 13 residues. V lost 4 bases and J 5 bases, leaving 11 bases between the germline ends. This CDR3 reads CASSWSSSYGYTF. CDR3 coding DNA: TGTGCCAGCAGTTGGAGCAGCTCTTATGGCTACACCTTC.

The genes are TRBV28 and TRBJ2-3; 10 positions match TRBD2. Trimming cost V 2 bases and J 2 bases; bases outside gene matches: 22. The CDR3 covers 22 residues. Germline CDR1 MDHEN, CDR2 SYDVKM. The CDR3 here is CASSLAYVGLAGAHEITDTQYF. In DNA, the CDR3 is TGTGCCAGCAGTTTAGCCTACGTGGGTCTAGCGGGGGCCCACGAAATCACAGATACGCAGTATTTT.

This rearrangement joins TRBV30 to TRBJ1-2; D is unclear. V was trimmed by 4 bases and J by 9 bases, leaving 18 bases between them. Germline V lookup: CDR1 GTSNPN, CDR2 SVGIG (reference sequence). This CDR3 comprises 13 residues. The CDR3 loop is CAWTIANGGSYTF. In DNA form, the CDR3 reads TGTGCCTGGACTATAGCCAATGGCGGAAGCTACACCTTC.

This clone was observed a handful of times. This chain connects TRBV6-4 to TRBJ1-2; TRBD1 matches 8 bases. Germline lookup yields CDR1 MRHNA and CDR2 SNTAGT. CDR3 length: 15 residues. J was trimmed by 4 bases and V by 0 bases; bases with no gene match: 4. The CDR3 spells CASSDSAGTGYGYTF. Written as DNA, the CDR3 is TGTGCCAGCAGTGACTCAGCCGGGACAGGCTATGGCTACACCTTC.

This chain connects TRBV7-9 to TRBJ2-7; 9 bases map to TRBD1. With V trimmed by 4 bases and J by 4 bases, 2 bases remained unmatched. Germline CDR1 SEHNR, CDR2 FQNEAQ (reference sequence). The CDR3 loop spans 13 amino acids. CDR3 coding DNA: TGTGCCAGCAGCTCGGACAGGGGTTACGAGCAGTACTTC. Translated: CASSSDRGYEQYF.

The chain carries TRBV19 and TRBJ2-5; 13 bases align to TRBD2. V dropped 5 bases and J dropped 4; count of bases not matched to a gene: 4. The CDR3 is made up of 15 amino acids. Germline V gene data show CDR1 as LNHDA and CDR2 as SQIVND (reference sequence). CDR3 in DNA: TGTGCCAGTAGTGGGGGACTAGCGGGGCGAGAGACCCAGTACTTC. Translation gives CASSGGLAGRETQYF.

The V call is TRBV19, the J call TRBJ2-5; 7 bases fit TRBD1. The J segment lost 1 base and the V segment lost 4 bases, leaving 18 bases of the junction unmatched. This CDR3 is built from 19 residues. The V gene's germline CDR1 is LNHDA and CDR2 SQIVND (reference sequence). The CDR3 region has the DNA TGTGCCAGTAGTACCCAGGGGGACAGCTACCAACTGTTCCAAGAGACCCAGTACTTC. This encodes CASSTQGDSYQLFQETQYF.

J is TRBJ2-2 and V is TRBV28; D gene ambiguous. Trimming left V 6 bases short and J 3 bases short, with 8 bases between. Germline V gene data show CDR1 as MDHEN and CDR2 as SYDVKM. The CDR3 is 13 residues long. CDR3 sequence: CASRLRYTGELFF. The CDR3 nucleotides read TGTGCCAGCAGGCTGAGATACACCGGGGAGCTGTTTTTT.

This rearrangement joins TRBV7-9 to TRBJ1-3, with a possible D match to TRBD1 (6 bases). Trimming left V 5 bases short and J 1 base short, with 6 bases between. The germline gives CDR1 SEHNR, CDR2 FQNEAQ (reference sequence). The CDR3 loop spans 13 amino acids. For the CDR3, the DNA is TGTGCCAGCAGCACAGGGTCTGGAAACACCATATATTTT. Translating gives CASSTGSGNTIYF.

This clone was picked up a small number of times. This chain joins TRBV5-1 and TRBJ2-7; no reliable D call. The V gene's germline CDR1 is SGHRS and CDR2 YFSETQ. The V end was cut by 2 bases, the J end by 1 base, with 7 bases between. The CDR3 runs to 13 residues. CDR3 sequence (DNA): TGCGCCAGCAGCTTAACAGAGTCCTACGAGCAGTACTTC. Translation gives CASSLTESYEQYF.

This rearrangement joins TRBV6-1 to TRBJ1-6; D is uncertain. Germline values: CDR1 MNHNS, CDR2 SASEGT. Trimming shortened V by 5 bases and J by 4 bases, and 12 bases separated the two germline ends. The CDR3 covers 15 residues. The CDR3 region is CASSLMDYYNSPLHF. CDR3 nucleotide sequence: TGTGCCAGCAGTCTCATGGACTATTATAATTCACCCCTCCACTTT.

The chain couples TRBV4-1 to TRBJ1-6, with TRBD1 matching over 7 bases. This CDR3 is built from 16 residues. The ends lost 0 bases at V and 12 bases at J; junction bases unmatched: 11. Germline values: CDR1 MGHRA, CDR2 YSYEKL. The CDR3 reads CASSQDIAGGWGPLHF. In DNA, the CDR3 is TGCGCCAGCAGCCAAGATATCGCAGGGGGTTGGGGACCCCTCCACTTT.

The rearrangement joins TRBV2 to TRBJ2-7; the D gene is possibly TRBD1 (6 bases). The CDR3 length is 14 residues. The germline V gene has CDR1 SNHLY and CDR2 FYNNEI. V lost 2 bases to trimming and J lost 0 bases, with 8 bases between them. CDR3 residues: CASSERGFSYEQYF. CDR3 sequence (DNA): TGTGCCAGCAGTGAAAGGGGGTTCTCCTACGAGCAGTACTTC.

Concerning this clone itself: Additional DNA sequences in this sample encode the identical CDR3. The CDR3 bases are TGCAGCGTGGGGAGGGGTTCCTACGAGCAGTACTTC. It specifies CSVGRGSYEQYF. The J gene is TRBJ2-7, the V gene TRBV29-1; 7 bases fit TRBD2. The ends lost 6 bases at V and 1 base at J; junction bases unmatched: 3. The CDR3 is 12 amino acids. The germline V gene has CDR1 SQVTM and CDR2 ANQGSEA.

This clone was found once. V usage is TRBV6-5 and J usage is TRBJ1-2, with 8 bases that match TRBD1. The length of the CDR3 is 13 residues. V gave up 6 bases and J gave up 8 bases; unmatched junction bases: 8. Germline assignment: CDR1 MNHEY and CDR2 SVGAGI. The CDR3 bases are TGTGCCAGCAGCCGGCAGGGGGCTGAGGGCTACACCTTC. It translates to CASSRQGAEGYTF.

The chain employs TRBV9 and TRBJ2-3, with 7 nucleotides matching TRBD1. The junction had 4 bases not matched to a gene; V was cut back by 0 bases and J by 0 bases. This CDR3 spans 16 amino acids. In germline, CDR1 is SGDLS, CDR2 YYNGEE. CDR3 sequence: CASSVGWDRSTDTQYF. CDR3 in DNA: TGTGCCAGCAGCGTAGGCTGGGACAGAAGCACAGATACGCAGTATTTT. Complete variable domain (other parts from reference TRBV9 and TRBJ2-3): DSGVTQTPKHLITATGQRVTLRCSPRSGDLSVYWYQQSLDQGLQFLIQYYNGEERAKGNILERFSAQQFPDLHSELNLSSLELGDSALYFCASSVGWDRSTDTQYFGPGTRLTVL.

The V and J genes are TRBV5-6 and TRBJ2-1; 10 bases agree with TRBD2. Germline assignment: CDR1 SGHDT and CDR2 YYEEEE. The CDR3 consists of 15 residues. The V gene end was trimmed by 0 bases and the J gene end by 10 bases; junction bases not matched to a gene: 7. The CDR3 bases are TGTGCCAGCAGCTTGGCCGAGCGGGGGGGCCGGGAGCAGTTCTTC. Amino acid sequence: CASSLAERGGREQFF.

The chain has TRBV5-4 and TRBJ1-6; D is undetermined. Trimming removed 0 bases from V and 3 bases from J, with 10 bases in between. In germline, CDR1 is SGHNT, CDR2 YYREEE (reference sequence). The length of the CDR3 is 16 residues. CDR3 sequence (DNA): TGTGCCAGCAGCTTGGGTGGACTAATCTATAATTCACCCCTCCACTTT. It is translated as CASSLGGLIYNSPLHF.